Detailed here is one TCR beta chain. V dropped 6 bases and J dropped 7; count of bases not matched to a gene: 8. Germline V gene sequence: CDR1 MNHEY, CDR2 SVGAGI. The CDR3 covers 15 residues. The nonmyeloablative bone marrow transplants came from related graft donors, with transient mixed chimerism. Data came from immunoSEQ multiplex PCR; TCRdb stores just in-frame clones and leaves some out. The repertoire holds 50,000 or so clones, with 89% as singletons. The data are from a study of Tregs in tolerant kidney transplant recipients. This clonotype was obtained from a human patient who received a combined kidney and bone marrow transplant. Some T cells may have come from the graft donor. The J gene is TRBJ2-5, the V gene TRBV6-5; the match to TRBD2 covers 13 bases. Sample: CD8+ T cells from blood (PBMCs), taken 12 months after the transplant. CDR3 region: CASRKTSGGLGTQYF. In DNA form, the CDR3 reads TGTGCCAGCAGAAAGACTAGCGGGGGGCTTGGGACCCAGTACTTC.